These T cell receptor beta chains were read from a single sample in a study of blood T cell repertoires in COVID-19. Method: immunoSEQ multiplex PCR; TCRdb's copy keeps in-frame clones and lacks some. The sample lists under 200,000 clones; around 86% were seen once. Sequenced sample: PBMCs or T cells enriched from blood (not recorded which). These receptors came from a woman between 35 and 50 years old in a cohort exposed to, infected with or recovered from COVID-19 (not recorded which). CDR3s include the opening cysteine and the closing phenylalanine or tryptophan. D genes are given only for firm matches. For some rows the clone size is stated as once, few or many, or as a class when expanded; others skip it.

NA,TRBV10-2,TRBJ2-1,NA,TGCGCCAGCAGTGTTTACCCCGGCCGGAGCTCCTACAATGAGCAGTTCTTC,CASSVYPGRSSYNEQFF
NA,TRBV5-1,TRBJ2-2,TRBD2,TGCGCCAGCAGCTGGAGGAGGGAGGGGACCGGGGAGCTGTTTTTT,CASSWRREGTGELFF
NA,TRBV13,TRBJ2-7,NA,TGTGCCAGCAGTCTCGCCGGTTACTCCTACGAGCAGTACTTC,CASSLAGYSYEQYF
NA,TRBV7-9,TRBJ2-1,TRBD1,TGTGCCAGCAGCTTTGCAAGGGACAGGACTCCGATCAATGAGCAGTTCTTC,CASSFARDRTPINEQFF
NA,TRBV11-2,TRBJ2-3,NA,TGTGCCAGCAGCTCCCTCACAGATACGCAGTATTTT,CASSSLTDTQYF
once,TRBV4-1,TRBJ2-1,NA,TGCGCCAGCAGCCCCTGGACTGATTACAATGAGCAGTTCTTC,CASSPWTDYNEQFF
NA,TRBV19,TRBJ1-6,TRBD1,TGTGCCAGTAGTACAGGGGGCCCTCGAAGCTCCTATAATTCACCCCTCCACTTT,CASSTGGPRSSYNSPLHF
NA,TRBV27,TRBJ1-5,TRBD1,TGTGCCAGCAGACAGACAGGGCAGTATCAGCCCCAGCATTTT,CASRQTGQYQPQHF
NA,TRBV28,TRBJ1-3,TRBD1,TGTGCCAGCAGCTGGGACAGGGAATTTGGAAACACCATATATTTT,CASSWDREFGNTIYF
once,TRBV6-5,TRBJ1-1,NA,TGTGCCAGCAGTTACGAGGCAAACACTGAAGCTTTCTTT,CASSYEANTEAFF
once,TRBV30,TRBJ2-7,NA,TGTGCCTGGAGTGTACTAGGGACATGGGGTACCTACGAGCAGTACTTC,CAWSVLGTWGTYEQYF
NA,TRBV6-1,TRBJ2-1,TRBD2,TGTGCCAGCAGTGCATCGACTAGCGGGAGATACAATGAGCAGTTCTTC,CASSASTSGRYNEQFF
NA,TRBV14,TRBJ1-1,NA,TGTGCCAGCAGCCGGTACGGGGGAATGAACACTGAAGCTTTCTTT,CASSRYGGMNTEAFF
NA,TRBV11-1,TRBJ1-1,NA,TGTGCCAGCAGTAAGAACACTGAAGCTTTCTTT,CASSKNTEAFF
few,TRBV6-1,TRBJ2-7,NA,TGTGCCAGCAGTGAGAAGGGGGGGTCCTACGAGCAGTACTTC,CASSEKGGSYEQYF
NA,TRBV2,TRBJ2-3,TRBD1,TGTGCCAGCAGTGATGTGGAGAGAGGGGGCGAAGATACGCAGTATTTT,CASSDVERGGEDTQYF
NA,TRBV12-5,TRBJ1-2,NA,TGTGCTAGTGGAGAGGGAGACTATGGCTACACCTTC,CASGEGDYGYTF
NA,TRBV5-1,TRBJ1-2,TRBD1,TGCGCCAGCAGCTTGGACGGAATGGGACAGGTCTATGGCTACACCTTC,CASSLDGMGQVYGYTF
once,TRBV2,TRBJ1-2,NA,TGTGCCAGCAGTTGGCTGGAAAACTATGGTGGCTACACCTTC,CASSWLENYGGYTF
NA,TRBV15,TRBJ1-1,NA,TGTGCCACCAGCAGAGATCACGTCGGCACTGAAGCTTTCTTT,CATSRDHVGTEAFF
NA,TRBV2,TRBJ1-2,TRBD1,TGTGCCAGCAGGGGACAGGGGGCAGTCTATGGCTACACCTTC,CASRGQGAVYGYTF
NA,TRBV15,TRBJ1-5,TRBD1,TGTGCCACCAGCAGAGAAGGTGGGACAGGTAATCAGCCCCAGCATTTT,CATSREGGTGNQPQHF
few,TRBV10-2,TRBJ2-7,NA,TGCGCCACTCAATTTCCCGGGAGAACCTACGAGCAGTACTTC,CATQFPGRTYEQYF